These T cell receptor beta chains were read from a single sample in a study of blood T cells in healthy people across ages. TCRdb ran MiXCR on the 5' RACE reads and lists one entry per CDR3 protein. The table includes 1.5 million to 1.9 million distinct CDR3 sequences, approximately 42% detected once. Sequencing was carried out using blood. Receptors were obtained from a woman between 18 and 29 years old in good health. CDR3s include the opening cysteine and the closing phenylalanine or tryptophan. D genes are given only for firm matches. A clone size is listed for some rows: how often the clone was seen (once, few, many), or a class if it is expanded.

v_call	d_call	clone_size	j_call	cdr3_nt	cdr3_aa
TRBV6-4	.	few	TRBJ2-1	TGTGCCAGCAGTCGGAGTGCGTCGAATGAGCAGTTCTTC	CASSRSASNEQFF
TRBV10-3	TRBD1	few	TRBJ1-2	TGTGCCATCAGTACGGGGACAGGGGGCGCATATGGCTACACCTTC	CAISTGTGGAYGYTF
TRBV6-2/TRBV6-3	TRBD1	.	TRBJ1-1	TGTGCCAGCAGTTTACAGGGGACCGACACTGAAGCTTTCTTT	CASSLQGTDTEAFF
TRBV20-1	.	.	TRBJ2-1	TGCAGTGCTAGAAGGCGAATTGAGCAGTTCTTC	CSARRRIEQFF
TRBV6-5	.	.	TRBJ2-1	TGTGCCAGCAAGACTAGAGGACGGGGAGCGAATGAGCAGTTCTTC	CASKTRGRGANEQFF
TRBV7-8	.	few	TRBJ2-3	TGTGCCAGCAGCCGCCGGGACCCCGCTTTAGATACGCAGTATTTT	CASSRRDPALDTQYF
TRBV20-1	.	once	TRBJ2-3	TGCAGTGCCCTGGAGGGCCTGACAGATACGCAGTATTTT	CSALEGLTDTQYF
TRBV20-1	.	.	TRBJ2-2	TGCAGTGAGAAAGGCTACACCGGGGAGCTGTTTTTT	CSEKGYTGELFF
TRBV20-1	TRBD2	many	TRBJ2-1	TGCAGTGCTAGAGATCACGGGACTAGTCCCAATGAGCAGTTCTTC	CSARDHGTSPNEQFF
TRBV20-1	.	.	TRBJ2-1	TGCAGTGCTAGAGATCGTGGGGGCAGAGAGACCCAGTTCTTC	CSARDRGGRETQFF
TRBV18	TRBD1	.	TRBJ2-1	TGTGCCAGCTCATCGGGACAGCGCAATGAGCAGTTCTTC	CASSSGQRNEQFF
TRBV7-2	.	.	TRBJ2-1	TGTGCCAGCAGCTTAGTAAAGGCCCTCGGGGGATACAATGAGCAGTTCTTC	CASSLVKALGGYNEQFF
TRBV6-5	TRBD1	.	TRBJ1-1	TGTGCCAGCAGTTACAACCGACAGGGTAGGACTGAAGCTTTCTTT	CASSYNRQGRTEAFF
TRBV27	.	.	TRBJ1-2	TGTGCCAGCAGTTTCCAGGGGTTCAATGGCTACACCTTC	CASSFQGFNGYTF
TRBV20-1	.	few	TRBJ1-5	TGCAGTGCTGGAGAGTTAGGATTCAATCAGCCCCAGCATTTT	CSAGELGFNQPQHF
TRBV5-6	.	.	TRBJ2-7	TGTGCCAGCAGCTTGTTGAACCGTTATTACGAGCAGTACTTC	CASSLLNRYYEQYF
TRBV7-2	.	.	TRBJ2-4	TGTGCCAGCAGCGGCAAAGGGACCAAAAACATTCAGTACTTC	CASSGKGTKNIQYF
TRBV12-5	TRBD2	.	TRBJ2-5	TGTGCTAGTGGTGTCGGGACTAGCGGATTCTACAATGAGCAGTACTTC	CASGVGTSGFYNEQYF
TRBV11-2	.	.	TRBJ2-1	TGTGCCAGCTCTGGAGGGAAGATAAACAATGAGCAGTTCTTC	CASSGGKINNEQFF
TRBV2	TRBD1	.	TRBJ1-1	TGTGCTAGCAGGGGGCAAGTTCTTGAAGCTTTCTTT	CASRGQVLEAFF
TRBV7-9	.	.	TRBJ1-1	TGTGCCAGCAGCTGGGAGGGGTCGGGGAACACTGAAGCTTTCTTT	CASSWEGSGNTEAFF
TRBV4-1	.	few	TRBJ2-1	TGCGCCAGCAGCCCCCAGGAGGCTTCCTGCAATGAGCAGTTCTTC	CASSPQEASCNEQFF
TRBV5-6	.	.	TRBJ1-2	TGTGCCAGCAGCTTTGAGGGGATCCACTATGGCTACACCTTC	CASSFEGIHYGYTF
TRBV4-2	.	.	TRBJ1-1	TGTGCCAGCAGCCAAGCGACAGAGAACACTGAAGCTTTCTTT	CASSQATENTEAFF
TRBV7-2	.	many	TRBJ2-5	TGTGCCAGCAGCCAAGAGGAGCAGTACTTC	CASSQEEQYF
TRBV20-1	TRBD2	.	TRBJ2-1	TGCAGTGCCTTCCGAGCGGGATCTACAATGGAACAGTTCTTC	CSAFRAGSTMEQFF
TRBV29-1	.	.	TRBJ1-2	TGCAGCGCGGAGGTTTTCCTAGCCTATGGCTACACCTTC	CSAEVFLAYGYTF
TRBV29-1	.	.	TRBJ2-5	TGCAGCGTTGAGGGAGCGGTCGCAGGGCTTTATGGGGAGACCCAGTACTTC	CSVEGAVAGLYGETQYF
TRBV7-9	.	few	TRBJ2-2	TGTGCCAGCAGCTTATTACAGGCTAGCACCGGGGAGCTGTTTTTT	CASSLLQASTGELFF
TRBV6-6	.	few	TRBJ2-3	TGTGCCACTCTACATGAGCGGGATACGCAGTATTTT	CATLHERDTQYF
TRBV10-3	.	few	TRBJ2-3	TGTGCCATCAGTGAGGTGGCAGGTACAGATACGCAGTATTTT	CAISEVAGTDTQYF
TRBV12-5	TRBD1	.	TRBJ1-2	TGTGCTAGTGCCCGGGACAGGGCTGGCTACACCTTC	CASARDRAGYTF
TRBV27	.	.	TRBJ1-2	TGTGCCAGCAGTGACGGGACGGCGAGACCCGCCTTCTATGGCTACACCTTC	CASSDGTARPAFYGYTF
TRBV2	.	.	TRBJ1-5	TGTGCCAGCAGTGTGGGGGGTTCTCAGCCCCAGCATTTT	CASSVGGSQPQHF
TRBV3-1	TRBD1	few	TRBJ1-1	TGTGCCAGCAGCCAAGAGCCCTTAGGCAGGGGGCCTTATGAAGCTTTCTTT	CASSQEPLGRGPYEAFF
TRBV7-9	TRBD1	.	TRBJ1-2	TGTGCCAGCAGCGCAGCCGGGGACAGGGTCTCACTTGGTGGCTACACCTTC	CASSAAGDRVSLGGYTF
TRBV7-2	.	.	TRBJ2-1	TGTGCCAGCAGCTTAGGGGGTCTACCCAATGAGCAGTTCTTC	CASSLGGLPNEQFF
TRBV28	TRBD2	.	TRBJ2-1	TGTGCCAGCAGTTCCGGGACTAGACCCTACAATGAGCAGTTCTTC	CASSSGTRPYNEQFF
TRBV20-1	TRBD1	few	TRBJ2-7	TGCAGTGCTAGCGTCGGGACAGCCTTAATGGAGCAGTACTTC	CSASVGTALMEQYF
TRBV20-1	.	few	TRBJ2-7	TGCAGTGCTAGAGGAGGGACGAGCTCCTACGAGCAGTACTTC	CSARGGTSSYEQYF
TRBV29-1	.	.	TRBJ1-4	TGCAGCGTTCAAATGGCCTTTCGGGGGCCTAATGAAAAACTGTTTTTT	CSVQMAFRGPNEKLFF
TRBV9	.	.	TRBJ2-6	TGTGCCAGCAAAAAGGGGTCTGGGGCCAACGTCCTGACTTTC	CASKKGSGANVLTF
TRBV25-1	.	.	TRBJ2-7	TGTGCCAGCAGTGGGGACGGCTACGAGCACTACTTC	CASSGDGYEHYF
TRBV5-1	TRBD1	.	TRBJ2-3	TGCGCCAGCAGCCCCTTCTCGGGACAGTACACAGATACGCAGTATTTT	CASSPFSGQYTDTQYF
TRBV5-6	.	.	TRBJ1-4	TGTGCCAGCAGCGAACAACAGGGAGGGTATGAAAAACTGTTTTTT	CASSEQQGGYEKLFF
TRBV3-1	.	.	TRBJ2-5	TGTGCCAGCAGCCAAGATCCTGGACGGCGACAAGAGACCCAGTACTTC	CASSQDPGRRQETQYF
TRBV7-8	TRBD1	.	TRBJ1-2	TGTGCCAGCAGCTGGACAGGGATCGATGGCTACACCTTC	CASSWTGIDGYTF
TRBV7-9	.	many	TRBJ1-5	TGTGCCAGCAGCGGCGGACAGACGAACAATCAGCCCCAGCATTTT	CASSGGQTNNQPQHF
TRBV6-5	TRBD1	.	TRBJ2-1	TGTGCCAGCAGGCAGACAGGGTACAATGAGCAGTTCTTC	CASRQTGYNEQFF
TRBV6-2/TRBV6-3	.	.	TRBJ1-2	TGTGCCAGGGCTTGGCAGGCGGCTCCTAACTATGGCTACACCTTC	CARAWQAAPNYGYTF
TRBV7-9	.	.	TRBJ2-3	TGTGCCAGCAGCTTAGGAGGGGCATCTAGCACAGATACGCAGTATTTT	CASSLGGASSTDTQYF
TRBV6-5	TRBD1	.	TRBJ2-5	TGTGCCAGCAGTCGACCCGGACAGGGATGGGAGACCCAGTACTTC	CASSRPGQGWETQYF
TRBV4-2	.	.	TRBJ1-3	TGTGCCAGCAGCCAAGTGGCAGGGCAAGACTCTGGAAACACCATATATTTT	CASSQVAGQDSGNTIYF